The entry that follows covers one TCR beta chain sequence. Its antigen is currently unknown. This sample is drawn from a study of B cell selection in AIRE deficiency. Study-wide results and limits: Shared Treg sequences had shorter CDR3s, biased toward rearrangements with few non-templated insertions.

Data came from immunoSEQ multiplex PCR; TCRdb stores just in-frame clones and leaves some out. The table records about 23,000 clones, 95% to 98% of them present only once. This CDR3 is built from 14 residues. Trimming left V 4 bases short and J 2 bases short, with 9 bases between. Germline V gene sequence: CDR1 SGHRS, CDR2 YFSETQ. The sorted conventional CD4 T cells were gated as CD4+CD127+. The V call is TRBV5-1, the J call TRBJ2-2; D not certain. This receptor was identified in a human donor with AIRE deficiency. Sequencing was done on a sample of conventional CD4+ T cells sorted from PBMCs. DNA of the CDR3: TGCGCCAGCAGCCCGGACCCAAACACCGGGGAGCTGTTTTTT. Amino acid sequence: CASSPDPNTGELFF.